This T cell receptor beta chain was recorded in a study of shared clonotypes between healthy human individuals. Points from the study as a whole: Naive CD4 clonotypes overlapped across a few donors at about 5.3%.

Regarding this clone: The antigen remains undetermined.

The protocol was immunoSEQ multiplex PCR, while the TCRdb copy is restricted to in-frame clones and leaves out a portion. The profile covers some 1.4 million clones, with over 95% appearing a single time and approximately 1.1% taken by the ten largest. The CDR3 loop spans 15 amino acids. Germline lookup yields CDR1 MNHEY and CDR2 SVGAGI. The V gene end was trimmed by 6 bases and the J gene end by 4 bases; junction bases not matched to a gene: 11. Specimen: naive CD4+ T cells sorted from blood. Subset noted: CD45RA+ positively selected. The clonotype originates from a man aged 25 to 40 in good health. This chain links TRBV6-5 with TRBJ2-7; 8 bases agree with TRBD1. CDR3 region: CASSYAGQVIYEQYF. The CDR3 DNA is TGTGCCAGCAGCTACGCGGGACAGGTGATTTACGAGCAGTACTTC.